This TCR beta chain came from a study of cytomegalovirus exposure and HLA in healthy donors. Overall study findings and caveats: Associated with cytomegalovirus, according to the listing, were 170 or so TCR beta chains.

Sequencing used immunoSEQ multiplex PCR; TCRdb keeps in-frame clones, though not all of them. There are about 92,000 clones in the sample; roughly 92% occur only once, and about 1% lies in the top ten. Germline values: CDR1 SGHRS, CDR2 YFSETQ. CDR3 length: 15 amino acids. Trimming took 0 bases from V and 3 from J; bases not matched to a gene: 3. About this clone: What it binds is unknown.

This clonotype originated in a woman between 25 and 40 years old in good health and CMV-seropositive. This chain connects TRBV5-1 to TRBJ2-1; 7 bases line up with TRBD1. Specimen: PBMCs. The CDR3 loop is CASSLVQGVYNEQFF. DNA for the CDR3: TGCGCCAGCAGCTTGGTTCAGGGGGTCTACAATGAGCAGTTCTTC.